This TCR beta chain was retrieved from a study of breast tumors, draining lymph nodes, adjacent tissues. Study-wide findings and caveats: Tumors had less TCR diversity than lymph nodes, more than nontumor tissue. That most tumor T cells come from lymph nodes remained unproven.

MiXCR, applied by TCRdb to the multiplex PCR reads, yields one record per CDR3 protein. The table records approximately 20,000 distinct CDR3 sequences, approximately 41% of them present only once. This CDR3 region has 13 residues. Looked up from germline, CDR1 is SGHRS and CDR2 is YFSETQ. Remarks on this clonotype: Its specificity is not known. Relative to the germline gene, one junction end is altered; a read error may explain this.

Sequenced material: breast tumor tissue. This clonotype was sampled from a female donor with breast cancer. Some clones in this sample may be carry-over from other donors' samples. This chain connects TRBV5-1 to TRBJ2-7; tentative D call: TRBD1 (6 bases). The CDR3 region is CASSVDRNYDQYF. The CDR3 DNA sequence: TGCGCCAGCAGCGTGGACAGAAACTACGACCAGTACTTC.